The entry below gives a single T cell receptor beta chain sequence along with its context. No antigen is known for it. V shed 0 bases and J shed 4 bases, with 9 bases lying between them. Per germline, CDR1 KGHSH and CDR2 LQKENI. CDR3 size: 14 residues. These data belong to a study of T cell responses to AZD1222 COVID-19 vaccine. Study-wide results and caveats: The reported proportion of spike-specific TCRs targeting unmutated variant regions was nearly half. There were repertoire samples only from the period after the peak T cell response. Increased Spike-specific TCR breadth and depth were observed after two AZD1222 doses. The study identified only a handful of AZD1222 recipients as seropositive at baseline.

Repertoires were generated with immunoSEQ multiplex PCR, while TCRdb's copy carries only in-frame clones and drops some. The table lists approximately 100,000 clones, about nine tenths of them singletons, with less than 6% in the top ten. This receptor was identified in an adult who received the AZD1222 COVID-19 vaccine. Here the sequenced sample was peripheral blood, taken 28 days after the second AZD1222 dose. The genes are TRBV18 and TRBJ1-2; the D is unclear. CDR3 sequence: CASSPPLVFYGYTF. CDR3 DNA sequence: TGTGCCAGCTCACCACCGTTGGTATTCTATGGCTACACCTTC.